This T cell receptor beta chain appears in the sequencing data of a study of regulatory T cells in long-lasting Graves disease. Germline CDR1 reads MNHNS; CDR2 reads SASEGT. Trimming took off 6 bases at V and 5 bases at J, with 14 bases between the two ends. CDR3 size: 14 residues. As to time point: persistent/refractory GD, antithyroid drugs over 5 years with positive TRAb. There was RNA extracted from PBMCs, and the TCR library was made from it. Xi'an, China, was home to the endocrinology department that provided patients. Arm-PCR of CDR3 regions with iRepertoire HTBI primers generated TCR beta libraries. Using its own MiXCR run on the multiplex PCR reads, TCRdb lists one record per CDR3 protein. The sample carries approximately 350,000 distinct CDR3 sequences, around 23% recorded once.

This clonotype was obtained from a woman aged 40 to 50 with Graves disease. The J gene is TRBJ1-5, the V gene TRBV6-1; perhaps TRBD1 as D (5 bases). The source was peripheral blood mononuclear cells (PBMCs), collected when the disease was refractory, from a patient treated with antithyroid drugs. DNA for the CDR3: TGTGCCAGCAGGGGGGACGGTAACCATCAGCCCCAGCATTTT. Amino acid sequence: CASRGDGNHQPQHF.